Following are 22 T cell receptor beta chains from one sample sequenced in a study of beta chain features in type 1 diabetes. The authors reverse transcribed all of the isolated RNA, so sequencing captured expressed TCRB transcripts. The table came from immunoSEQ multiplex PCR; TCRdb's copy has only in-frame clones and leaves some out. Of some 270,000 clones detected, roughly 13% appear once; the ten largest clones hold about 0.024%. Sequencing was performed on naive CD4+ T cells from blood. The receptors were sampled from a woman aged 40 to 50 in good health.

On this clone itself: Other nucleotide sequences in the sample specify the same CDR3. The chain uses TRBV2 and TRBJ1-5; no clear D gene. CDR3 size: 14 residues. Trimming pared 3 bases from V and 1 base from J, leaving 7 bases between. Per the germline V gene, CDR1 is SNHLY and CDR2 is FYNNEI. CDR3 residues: CASSEVESNQPQHF. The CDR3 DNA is TGTGCCAGCAGTGAGGTAGAGAGCAATCAGCCCCAGCATTTT. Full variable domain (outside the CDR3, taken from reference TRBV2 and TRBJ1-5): EPEVTQTPSHQVTQMGQEVILRCVPISNHLYFYWYRQILGQKVEFLVSFYNNEISEKSEIFDDQFSVERPDGSNFTLKIRSTKLEDSAMYFCASSEVESNQPQHFGDGTRLSIL.

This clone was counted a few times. The CDR3 spells CASSLRVAGGSSGANVLTF. The CDR3 DNA sequence: TGTGCCAGCAGCTTAAGGGTAGCGGGGGGCAGCTCTGGGGCCAACGTCCTGACTTTC. The chain joins TRBV7-2 to TRBJ2-6; 10 nucleotides align to TRBD2. After removal of 2 bases from V and 0 bases from J, the junction contained 7 bases not matched to a gene. This CDR3 has 19 residues. CDR1 SGHTA and CDR2 FQGNSA come from the germline V gene.

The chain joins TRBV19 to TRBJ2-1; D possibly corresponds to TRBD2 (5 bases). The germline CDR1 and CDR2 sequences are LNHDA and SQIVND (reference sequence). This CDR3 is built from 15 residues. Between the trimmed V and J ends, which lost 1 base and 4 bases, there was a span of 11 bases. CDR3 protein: CASSIAADLYNEQFF. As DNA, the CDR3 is TGTGCCAGTAGTATAGCAGCGGACCTTTACAATGAGCAGTTCTTC.

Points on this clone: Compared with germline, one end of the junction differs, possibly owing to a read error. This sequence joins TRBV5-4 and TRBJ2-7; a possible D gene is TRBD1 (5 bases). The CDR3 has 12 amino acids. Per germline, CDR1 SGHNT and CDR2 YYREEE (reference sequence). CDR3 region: CASSLAGQAGAF. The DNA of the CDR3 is TGTGCCAGCAGCTTGGCGGGCCAGGCTGGGGCTTTC. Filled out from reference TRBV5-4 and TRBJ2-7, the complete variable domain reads ETGVTQSPTHLIKTRGQQVTLRCSSQSGHNTVSWYQQALGQGPQFIFQYYREEENGRGNFPPRFSGLQFPNYSSELNVNALELDDSALYLCASSLAGQAGAFGPGTRLTVT.

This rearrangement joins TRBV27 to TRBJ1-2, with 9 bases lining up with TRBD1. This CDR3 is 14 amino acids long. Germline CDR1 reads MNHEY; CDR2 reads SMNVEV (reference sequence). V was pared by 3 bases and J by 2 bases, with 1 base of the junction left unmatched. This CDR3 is CASSFTGGNYGYTF. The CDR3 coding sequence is TGTGCCAGCAGTTTTACAGGGGGCAACTATGGCTACACCTTC.

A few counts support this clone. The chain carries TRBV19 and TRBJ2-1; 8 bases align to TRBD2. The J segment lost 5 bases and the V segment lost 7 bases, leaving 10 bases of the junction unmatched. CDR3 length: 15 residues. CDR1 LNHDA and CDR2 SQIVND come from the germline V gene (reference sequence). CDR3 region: CASTALAEINNEQFF. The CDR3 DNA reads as TGTGCCAGTACGGCACTAGCGGAGATAAACAATGAGCAGTTCTTC.

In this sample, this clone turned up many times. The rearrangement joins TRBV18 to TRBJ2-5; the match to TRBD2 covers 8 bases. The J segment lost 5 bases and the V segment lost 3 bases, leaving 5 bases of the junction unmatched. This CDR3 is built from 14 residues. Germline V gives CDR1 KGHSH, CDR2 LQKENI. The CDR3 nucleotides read TGTGCCAGCTCACCGGGACTAGTCATTGAGACCCAGTACTTC. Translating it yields CASSPGLVIETQYF.

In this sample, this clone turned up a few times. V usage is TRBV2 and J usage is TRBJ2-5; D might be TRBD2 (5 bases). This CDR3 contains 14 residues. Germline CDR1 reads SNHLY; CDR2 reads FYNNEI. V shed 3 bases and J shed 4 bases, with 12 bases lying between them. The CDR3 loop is CASSDARARETQYF. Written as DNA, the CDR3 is TGTGCCAGCAGTGATGCGAGGGCCCGAGAGACCCAGTACTTC.

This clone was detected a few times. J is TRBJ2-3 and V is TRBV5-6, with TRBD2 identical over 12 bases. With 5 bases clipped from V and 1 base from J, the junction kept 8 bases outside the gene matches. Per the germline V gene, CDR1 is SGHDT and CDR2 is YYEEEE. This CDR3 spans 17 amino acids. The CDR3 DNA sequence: TGTGCCAGCAGTGGACTAGCGGGGCGAGTGGGCACAGATACGCAGTATTTT. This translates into CASSGLAGRVGTDTQYF.

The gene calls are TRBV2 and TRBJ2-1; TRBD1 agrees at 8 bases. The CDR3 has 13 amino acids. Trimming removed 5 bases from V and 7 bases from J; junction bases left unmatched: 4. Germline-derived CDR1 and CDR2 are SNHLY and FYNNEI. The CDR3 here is CASSSDRGNEQFF. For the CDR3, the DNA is TGTGCCAGCAGTAGCGACAGGGGTAATGAGCAGTTCTTC.

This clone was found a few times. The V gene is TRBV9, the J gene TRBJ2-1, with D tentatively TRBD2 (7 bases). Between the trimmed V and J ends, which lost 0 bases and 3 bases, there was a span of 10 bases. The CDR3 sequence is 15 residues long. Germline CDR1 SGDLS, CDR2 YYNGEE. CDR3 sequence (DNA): TGTGCCAGCAGCGTAGCGAGGGGGGGCTACAATGAGCAGTTCTTC. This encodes CASSVARGGYNEQFF.

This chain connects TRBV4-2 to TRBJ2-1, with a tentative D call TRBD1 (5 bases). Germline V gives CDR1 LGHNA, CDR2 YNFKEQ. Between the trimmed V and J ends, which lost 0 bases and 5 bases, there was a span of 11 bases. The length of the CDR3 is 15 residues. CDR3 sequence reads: CASSQETRVDNEQFF. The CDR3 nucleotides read TGTGCCAGCAGCCAAGAGACCAGGGTCGACAATGAGCAGTTCTTC.

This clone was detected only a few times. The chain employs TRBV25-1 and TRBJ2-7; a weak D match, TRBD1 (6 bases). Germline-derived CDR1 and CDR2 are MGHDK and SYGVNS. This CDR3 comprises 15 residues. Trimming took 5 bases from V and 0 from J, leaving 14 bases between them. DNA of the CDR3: TGTGCCAGCAGTAAAGCACAGGGCTTCTCCTACGAGCAGTACTTC. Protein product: CASSKAQGFSYEQYF.

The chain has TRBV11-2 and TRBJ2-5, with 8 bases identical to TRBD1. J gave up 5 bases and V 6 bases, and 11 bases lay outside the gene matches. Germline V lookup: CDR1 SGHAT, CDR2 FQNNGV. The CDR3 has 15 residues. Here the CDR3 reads CASRKGQGVIETQYF. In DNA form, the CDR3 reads TGTGCCAGCAGAAAAGGACAGGGAGTGATCGAGACCCAGTACTTC.

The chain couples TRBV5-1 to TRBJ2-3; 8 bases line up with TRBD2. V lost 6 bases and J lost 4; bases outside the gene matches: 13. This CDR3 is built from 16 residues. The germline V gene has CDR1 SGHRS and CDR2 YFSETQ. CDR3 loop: CASNLRGAGAADTQYF. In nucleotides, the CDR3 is TGCGCCAGCAACCTTCGAGGAGCGGGGGCCGCAGATACGCAGTATTTT.

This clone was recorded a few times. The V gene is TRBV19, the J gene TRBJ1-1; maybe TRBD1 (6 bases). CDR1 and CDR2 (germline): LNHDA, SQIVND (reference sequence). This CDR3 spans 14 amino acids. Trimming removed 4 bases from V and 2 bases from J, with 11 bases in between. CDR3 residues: CASSTGHPNTEAFF. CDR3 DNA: TGTGCCAGTAGTACGGGACACCCCAACACTGAAGCTTTCTTT.

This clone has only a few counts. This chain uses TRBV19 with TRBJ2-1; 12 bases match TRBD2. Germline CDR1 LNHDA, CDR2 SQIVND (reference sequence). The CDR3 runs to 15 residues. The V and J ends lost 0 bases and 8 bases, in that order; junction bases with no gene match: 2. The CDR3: CASSIDRTSGDEQFF. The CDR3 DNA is TGTGCCAGTAGTATAGATCGGACTAGCGGGGATGAGCAGTTCTTC.

CDR3 region: CASSLRQGADNYGYTF. CDR3 bases: TGTGCCAGCAGCCTCAGACAGGGGGCAGACAACTATGGCTACACCTTC. The chain employs TRBV7-8 and TRBJ1-2; the match to TRBD1 covers 10 bases. The V and J ends lost 5 bases and 2 bases, in that order; junction bases with no gene match: 8. This CDR3 comprises 16 residues. Germline values: CDR1 SGHVS, CDR2 FQNEAQ.

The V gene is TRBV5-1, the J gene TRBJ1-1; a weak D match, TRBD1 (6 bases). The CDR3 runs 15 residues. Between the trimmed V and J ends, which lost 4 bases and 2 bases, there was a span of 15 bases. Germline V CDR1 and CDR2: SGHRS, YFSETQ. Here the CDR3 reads CASSTYEQGNTEAFF. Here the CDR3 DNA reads TGCGCCAGCAGCACGTACGAACAGGGAAACACTGAAGCTTTCTTT. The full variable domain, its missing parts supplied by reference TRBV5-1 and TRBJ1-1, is KAGVTQTPRYLIKTRGQQVTLSCSPISGHRSVSWYQQTPGQGLQFLFEYFSETQRNKGNFPGRFSGRQFSNSRSEMNVSTLELGDSALYLCASSTYEQGNTEAFFGQGTRLTVV.

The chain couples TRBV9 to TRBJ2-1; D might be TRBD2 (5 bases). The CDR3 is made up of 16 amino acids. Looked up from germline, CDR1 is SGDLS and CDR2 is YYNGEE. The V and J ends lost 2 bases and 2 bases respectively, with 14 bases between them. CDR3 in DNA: TGTGCCAGCAGCGTCGGGGTAGGCCCCCCCTACAATGAGCAGTTCTTC. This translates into CASSVGVGPPYNEQFF.

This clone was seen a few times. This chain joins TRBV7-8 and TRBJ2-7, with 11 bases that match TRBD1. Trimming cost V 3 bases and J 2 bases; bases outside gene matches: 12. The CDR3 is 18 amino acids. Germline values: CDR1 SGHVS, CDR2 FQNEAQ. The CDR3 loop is CASSFGQGAGRIPYEQYF. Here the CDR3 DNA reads TGTGCCAGCAGCTTCGGACAGGGGGCTGGCCGGATTCCCTACGAGCAGTACTTC.

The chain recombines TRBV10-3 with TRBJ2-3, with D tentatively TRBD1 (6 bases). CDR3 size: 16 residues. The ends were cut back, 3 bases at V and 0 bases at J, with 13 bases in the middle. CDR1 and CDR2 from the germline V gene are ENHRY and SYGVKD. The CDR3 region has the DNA TGTGCCATCAGTGAAGGTTTGGGGGCGAGCACAGATACGCAGTATTTT. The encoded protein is CAISEGLGASTDTQYF.